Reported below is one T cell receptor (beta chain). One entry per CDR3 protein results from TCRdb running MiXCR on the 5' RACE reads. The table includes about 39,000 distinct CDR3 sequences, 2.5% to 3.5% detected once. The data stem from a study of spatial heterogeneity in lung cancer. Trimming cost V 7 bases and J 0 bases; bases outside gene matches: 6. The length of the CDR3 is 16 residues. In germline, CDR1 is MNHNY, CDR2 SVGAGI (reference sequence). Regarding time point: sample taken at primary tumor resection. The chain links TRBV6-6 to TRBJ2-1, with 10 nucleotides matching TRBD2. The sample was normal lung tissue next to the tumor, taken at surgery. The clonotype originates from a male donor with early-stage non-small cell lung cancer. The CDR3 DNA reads TGTGCCAGCAAGAAACTAGCGGGGAGCTCCTACAATGAGCAGTTCTTC. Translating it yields CASKKLAGSSYNEQFF.